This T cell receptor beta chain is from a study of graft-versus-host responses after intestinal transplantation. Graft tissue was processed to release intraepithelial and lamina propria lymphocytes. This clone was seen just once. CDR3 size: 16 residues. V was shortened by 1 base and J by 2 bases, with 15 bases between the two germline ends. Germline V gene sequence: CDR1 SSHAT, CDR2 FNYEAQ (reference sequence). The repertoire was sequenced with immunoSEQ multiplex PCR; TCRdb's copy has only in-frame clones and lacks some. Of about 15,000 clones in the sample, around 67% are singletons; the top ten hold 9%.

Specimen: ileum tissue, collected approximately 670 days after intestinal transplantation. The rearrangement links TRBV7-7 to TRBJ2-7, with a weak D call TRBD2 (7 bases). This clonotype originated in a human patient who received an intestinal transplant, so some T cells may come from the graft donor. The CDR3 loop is CASSLVGGGLTYEQYF. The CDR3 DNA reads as TGTGCCAGCAGCTTAGTGGGGGGGGGCCTAACCTACGAGCAGTACTTC.